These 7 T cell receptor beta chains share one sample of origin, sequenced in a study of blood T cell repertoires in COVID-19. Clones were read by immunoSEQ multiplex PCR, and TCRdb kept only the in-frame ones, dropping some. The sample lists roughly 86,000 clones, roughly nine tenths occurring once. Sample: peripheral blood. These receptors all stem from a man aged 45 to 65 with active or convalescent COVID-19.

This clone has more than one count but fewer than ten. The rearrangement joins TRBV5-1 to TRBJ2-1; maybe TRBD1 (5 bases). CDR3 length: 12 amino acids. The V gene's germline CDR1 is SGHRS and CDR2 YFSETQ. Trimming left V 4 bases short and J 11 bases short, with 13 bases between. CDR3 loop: CASSLEGAKQFF. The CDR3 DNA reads TGCGCCAGCAGCCTGGAAGGGGCCAAGCAGTTCTTC.

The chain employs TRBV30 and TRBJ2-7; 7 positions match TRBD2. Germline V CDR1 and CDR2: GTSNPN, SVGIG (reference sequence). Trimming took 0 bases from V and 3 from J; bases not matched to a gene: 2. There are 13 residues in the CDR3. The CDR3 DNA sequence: TGTGCCTGGAGTGTGGGAGGGGACTACGAGCAGTACTTC. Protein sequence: CAWSVGGDYEQYF.

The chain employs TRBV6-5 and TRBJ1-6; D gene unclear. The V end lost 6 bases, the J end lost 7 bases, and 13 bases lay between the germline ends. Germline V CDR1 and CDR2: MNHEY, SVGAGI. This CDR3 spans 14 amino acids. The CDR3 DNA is TGTGCCAGCAGGCCCCCGGGGTGGAATTCACCCCTCCACTTT. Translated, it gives CASRPPGWNSPLHF.

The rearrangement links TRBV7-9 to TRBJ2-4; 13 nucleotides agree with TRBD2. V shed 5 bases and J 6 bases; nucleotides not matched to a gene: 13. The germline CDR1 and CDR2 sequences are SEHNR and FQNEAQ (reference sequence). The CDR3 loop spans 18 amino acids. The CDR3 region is CASSKAGTSGETGNIQYF. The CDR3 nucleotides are TGTGCCAGCAGCAAAGCCGGGACTAGCGGGGAAACGGGAAACATTCAGTACTTC.

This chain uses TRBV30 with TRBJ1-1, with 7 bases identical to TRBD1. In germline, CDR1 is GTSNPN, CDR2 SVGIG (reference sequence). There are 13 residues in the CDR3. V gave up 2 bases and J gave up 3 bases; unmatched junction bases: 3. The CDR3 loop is CAWSLQGDTEAFF. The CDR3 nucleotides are TGTGCCTGGAGTCTTCAGGGGGACACTGAAGCTTTCTTT.

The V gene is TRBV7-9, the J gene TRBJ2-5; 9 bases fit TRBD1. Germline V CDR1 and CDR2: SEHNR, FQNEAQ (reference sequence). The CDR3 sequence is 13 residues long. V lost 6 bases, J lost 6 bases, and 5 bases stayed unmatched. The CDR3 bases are TGTGCCAGCAGGGGGACAGGGAAAAAGACCCAGTACTTC. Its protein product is CASRGTGKKTQYF.

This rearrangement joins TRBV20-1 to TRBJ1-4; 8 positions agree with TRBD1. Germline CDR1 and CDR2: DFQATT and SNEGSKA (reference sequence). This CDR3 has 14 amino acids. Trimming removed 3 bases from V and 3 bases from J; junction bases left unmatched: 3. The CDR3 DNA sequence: TGCAGTGCTAGTGACAGGGGACCTAATGAAAAACTGTTTTTT. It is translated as CSASDRGPNEKLFF.